This T cell receptor (beta chain) was identified during a study of CD8 T cells in ankylosing spondylitis. This clonotype was detected many times. The target antigen is unknown. Looked up from germline, CDR1 is ENHRY and CDR2 is SYGVKD. The ends were cut back, 3 bases at V and 7 bases at J, with 14 bases in the middle. The CDR3 covers 14 residues. TCRdb ran MiXCR on the 5' RACE reads and lists one entry per CDR3 protein. This sample has approximately 140,000 distinct CDR3 sequences, with roughly 8.4% found just once. Study observations and caveats: Characteristic of ankylosing spondylitis blood, it appeared, was a TCR beta motif comprising roughly 8 highly homologous variants.

This clonotype originated in a male donor with ankylosing spondylitis. Sequencing was done on a sample of synovial fluid, either unsorted or a sorted T cell fraction (not recorded which). The chain joins TRBV10-3 to TRBJ2-3; D perhaps matches TRBD2 (6 bases). CDR3 sequence: CAISDLQGGYTQYF. DNA for the CDR3: TGTGCCATCAGTGATCTCCAGGGAGGATATACGCAGTATTTT.